This TCR beta chain was identified during a study of OX40 agonist ivuxolimab in advanced cancers. Whole-study context: Hepatocellular carcinoma, melanoma, renal cell or head and neck cancer occurred in dose-escalation patients. People who had prior anti-PD-1, anti-PD-L1 or anti-CTLA-4 therapy could take part, and about 40% had some. General study points: By week 6 at 0.1 to 3.0 mg/kg, blood CD4+ and CD8+ T cells had expanded clonally.

In regard to this clone: Its matching antigen is unknown.

TCRdb's table, derived via immunoSEQ multiplex PCR, lists solely in-frame clones and lacks some. The sample holds tens of thousands of clones, around four fifths seen once. Researchers took blood at baseline, on cycle 4 day 1, and on cycle 7 day 1. Germline values: CDR1 SGHTA, CDR2 FQGNSA. This CDR3 has 15 residues. V was shortened by 1 base and J by 6 bases, with 16 bases between the two germline ends. The chain carries TRBV7-2 and TRBJ2-7, with D hard to call. This receptor was identified in an adult with an advanced solid tumor such as melanoma, head and neck, liver or kidney cancer. The starting material was CD4+ or CD8+ T cells sorted from blood, obtained in a trial of the OX40 agonist ivuxolimab. CDR3 in amino acids: CASSLVTPVLGEQYF. Written as DNA, the CDR3 is TGTGCCAGCAGCTTAGTAACTCCAGTATTGGGCGAGCAGTACTTC.